This T cell receptor beta chain was found in a study of T cells in Graves' hyperthyroidism and ophthalmopathy. The CDR3 loop spans 15 amino acids. Per germline, CDR1 MDHEN and CDR2 SYDVKM. The ends were cut back, 1 base at V and 0 bases at J, with 10 bases in the middle. This clonotype has at least ten counts. The antigen remains unidentified. Amplification yielded TCR beta CDR3 regions, with RNA transcripts as the source. HTBI primers were employed in a first-round RT-PCR of the TCR CDR3. Via MiXCR, TCRdb re-called the multiplex PCR reads, giving one row per CDR3 protein. The data contain some 760,000 distinct CDR3 sequences, roughly 15% of them seen just once; the ten biggest clones take up 9.5% to 13%. Graves' hyperthyroidism was deemed stable given no ophthalmopathy progression within 18 months. Exclusion of a patient resulted from uncontrolled infection, other autoimmune disease, pregnancy or lactation. Diagnosis relied on clinical symptoms, serum thyroxine and TRAb, thyroid ultrasound and orbital computed tomography.

The study, taken as a whole, reports: Among clonotypes expanded in thyroid above 0.001, most were also found in blood.

The sequence was collected from a woman under 30 with Graves' hyperthyroidism. Source material: blood. The chain recombines TRBV28 with TRBJ2-7; the D gene is possibly TRBD1 (6 bases). CDR3 protein: CASSLSGTLSYEQYF. DNA of the CDR3: TGTGCCAGCAGTTTATCGGGGACACTCTCCTACGAGCAGTACTTC.